This entry lists 13 T cell receptor beta chains sequenced from one sample in a study of a mutant IDH1 vaccine in newly diagnosed glioma (dated by TCRdb to the early 2020s). This specimen's time point label, interpreted: week 35, safety follow-up. Each vaccine dose, consisting of 300 ug of a 20-mer mutant IDH1 peptide in Montanide, was administered subcutaneously with topical imiquimod. Libraries were constructed by the immunoSEQ multiplex PCR assay. TCRdb re-hosts the immuneACCESS table, in-frame sequences only. Its copies lack some clones; in the studies checked, an unresolved V gene accounts for under half of them, and the cause for the rest is not known. Present in this sample are 73,000 or so clones, more than 70% of which were seen just once. About an eighth of the sample belongs to the ten largest clones. Their recognized antigens are unknown. Material: PBMCs, obtained from a glioma patient whose treatment included an IDH1 peptide vaccine. The receptor source for this set is a man younger than 35 with glioma.

This rearrangement joins TRBV5-1 to TRBJ1-4, with D perhaps matching TRBD1 (6 bases). Per the germline V gene, CDR1 is SGHRS and CDR2 is YFSETQ. The CDR3 runs to 12 residues. Trimming took 4 bases from V and 12 from J, leaving 13 bases between them. CDR3: CASSGDGGQLFF. The CDR3, as DNA: TGCGCCAGCAGCGGTGACGGGGGGCAACTGTTTTTT. Full variable domain (outside the CDR3, taken from reference TRBV5-1 and TRBJ1-4): KAGVTQTPRYLIKTRGQQVTLSCSPISGHRSVSWYQQTPGQGLQFLFEYFSETQRNKGNFPGRFSGRQFSNSRSEMNVSTLELGDSALYLCASSGDGGQLFFGSGTQLSVL.

The chain carries TRBV5-1 and TRBJ2-1; 12 bases align to TRBD2. In germline, CDR1 is SGHRS, CDR2 YFSETQ. Trimming took 3 bases from V and 8 from J; bases not matched to a gene: 9. CDR3 length: 16 residues. CDR3 sequence: CASSSPTSGGNDEQFF. DNA for the CDR3: TGCGCCAGCAGCTCTCCAACTAGCGGGGGGAACGATGAGCAGTTCTTC.

This sequence joins TRBV30 and TRBJ2-7; 7 positions agree with TRBD1. Germline V gene data show CDR1 as GTSNPN and CDR2 as SVGIG (reference sequence). The trim removed 5 bases at V and 4 bases at J, leaving 11 bases unmatched. CDR3 length: 14 amino acids. The CDR3 coding sequence is TGTGCCTGGGACAGGGTCTCAGGTCCATACGAGCAGTACTTC. Protein: CAWDRVSGPYEQYF.

The chain carries TRBV6-6 and TRBJ1-5; D unresolved. CDR1 is MNHNY and CDR2 is SVGAGI in the germline V gene (reference sequence). The CDR3 is made up of 13 amino acids. Trimming cost V 5 bases and J 5 bases, with 10 bases left between them. CDR3 coding DNA: TGTGCCAGCAGTCTCAGGAGTCATCAGCCCCAGCATTTT. It is translated as CASSLRSHQPQHF.

This clone was observed a single time. The chain recombines TRBV5-6 with TRBJ1-2; D call uncertain. In germline, CDR1 is SGHDT, CDR2 YYEEEE. V was shortened by 6 bases and J by 3 bases, with 15 bases between the two germline ends. There are 14 residues in the CDR3. For the CDR3, the DNA is TGTGCCAGCACCTCCCAGAGAGTTGACTATGGCTACACCTTC. Translation gives CASTSQRVDYGYTF.

The gene calls are TRBV7-8 and TRBJ1-2; 10 bases match TRBD1. This CDR3 has 15 residues. V lost 2 bases and J lost 4; bases outside the gene matches: 4. Germline V gives CDR1 SGHVS, CDR2 FQNEAQ. The CDR3 here is CASSLSGTGAYGYTF. The CDR3, as DNA: TGTGCCAGCAGCTTATCCGGGACAGGGGCCTATGGCTACACCTTC.

The chain has TRBV28 and TRBJ2-7, with a possible D match to TRBD2 (6 bases). Germline CDR1 MDHEN, CDR2 SYDVKM. CDR3 size: 14 residues. Trimming took off 2 bases at V and 7 bases at J, with 15 bases between the two ends. The CDR3 nucleotides are TGTGCCAGCAGTTTAGGGAGTGCGGGGTGGGAGCAGTACTTC. Residues: CASSLGSAGWEQYF.

The chain couples TRBV6-1 to TRBJ1-1; tentatively, D is TRBD1 (6 bases). Per the germline V gene, CDR1 is MNHNS and CDR2 is SASEGT. Trimming left V 3 bases short and J 5 bases short, with 16 bases between. This CDR3 is 15 amino acids long. CDR3 in amino acids: CASSDEGQRRTEAFF. The CDR3 DNA follows: TGTGCCAGCAGTGACGAGGGACAAAGGAGAACTGAAGCTTTCTTT.

V gene TRBV9 combines with J gene TRBJ2-3; D might be TRBD2 (6 bases). V shed 0 bases and J shed 4 bases, with 9 bases lying between them. CDR1 is SGDLS and CDR2 is YYNGEE in the germline V gene. This CDR3 has 14 residues. The CDR3 DNA sequence: TGTGCCAGCAGCGTAGGGAGGGAGCCAGATACGCAGTATTTT. It yields the protein CASSVGREPDTQYF.

This chain connects TRBV15 to TRBJ2-7; no firm D call. Germline lookup yields CDR1 LNHNV and CDR2 YYDKDF (reference sequence). The CDR3 extends over 13 amino acids. V was cut by 3 bases and J by 4 bases, with 10 bases left in between. CDR3 loop: CATSRVDAYEQYF. CDR3 in DNA: TGTGCCACCAGCAGGGTGGATGCGTACGAGCAGTACTTC.

Regarding this clone: Relative to the germline gene, one junction end is altered; a read error may explain this. The rearrangement links TRBV27 to TRBJ1-3, with TRBD1 matching over 8 bases. Germline V gene data show CDR1 as MNHEY and CDR2 as SMNVEV (reference sequence). CDR3 size: 14 residues. In DNA, the CDR3 is TGTGCCAGCAGTCGGACAGGGTCTGAAAACACCATATATTTT. This codes for CASSRTGSENTIYF.

The V gene is TRBV6-5, the J gene TRBJ1-1; the match to TRBD1 covers 8 bases. Per the germline V gene, CDR1 is MNHEY and CDR2 is SVGAGI. This CDR3 is 14 amino acids long. V was clipped by 3 bases and J by 3 bases; unmatched bases: 3. Here the CDR3 reads CASSYQTGDTEAFF. In DNA form, the CDR3 reads TGTGCCAGCAGTTATCAGACAGGGGACACTGAAGCTTTCTTT.

The chain couples TRBV6-5 to TRBJ1-4, with D tentatively TRBD1 (6 bases). The germline CDR1 and CDR2 sequences are MNHEY and SVGAGI. V was trimmed by 0 bases and J by 3 bases, leaving 8 bases between them. The CDR3 loop spans 15 amino acids. The CDR3 DNA reads as TGTGCCAGCAGTTACTCAGGGGGACCTAATGAAAAACTGTTTTTT. Translation: CASSYSGGPNEKLFF.